This entry lists 28 T cell receptor beta chains sequenced from one sample in a study of CXCR3-negative and CXCR3-positive naive CD8 T cells. Broader study findings: When CXCR3-positive naive cells were set against CXCR3-negative naive cells, the former had more hydrophobic TRB CDR3s.

No antigen has been assigned to these receptors. TRB cDNA libraries were made by UMI-labeled 5' RACE. TCRdb reprocessed the 5' RACE reads, with one entry per CDR3 protein and no DNA. The sample table sets out approximately 89,000 distinct CDR3 sequences. The sequenced sample consisted of naive CXCR3+ CD8+ T cells from blood. Subset in this sample: CD45RO-CCR7+CD27+CD95- naive CD8+ T cells expressing CXCR3 (TNR3+). The receptors derive from a human donor in good health. Some clones in this sample may be carry-over from other donors' samples.

This rearrangement joins TRBV7-2 to TRBJ1-5. Looked up from germline, CDR1 is SGHTA and CDR2 is FQGNSA. The CDR3 has 13 amino acids. This chain's CDR3 is CASSLGMGQPQHF.

The J gene is TRBJ1-2, the V gene TRBV27. The length of the CDR3 is 13 residues. Germline V lookup: CDR1 MNHEY, CDR2 SMNVEV (reference sequence). The CDR3 loop reads CASSLYNGYGYTF.

The gene calls are TRBV7-9 and TRBJ2-7. The CDR3 extends over 14 amino acids. Germline V lookup: CDR1 SEHNR, CDR2 FQNEAQ (reference sequence). The CDR3 is CASSEKGTSYEQYF.

This chain uses TRBV18 with TRBJ2-7; TCRdb calls TRBD1, which cannot be checked without DNA. The germline V gene encodes CDR1 KGHSH and CDR2 LQKENI. The CDR3 is 14 amino acids. CDR3 sequence reads: CASSSRELTYEQYF.

The rearrangement links TRBV18 to TRBJ2-3. Germline V CDR1 and CDR2: KGHSH, LQKENI. The CDR3 spans 18 residues. The CDR3 here is CASSPPGPSRASTDTQYF.

The chain combines TRBV12-3 or TRBV12-4 with TRBJ2-1; the D call of TRBD2 rests on TCRdb alone, since no DNA is present to check it. The CDR3 length is 16 residues. CDR3 loop: CAGSDSGSGLYNEQFF.

This chain uses TRBV19 with TRBJ1-1; TCRdb reports TRBD1, a call that lacks DNA to check it against. This CDR3 region has 16 residues. Germline loops: CDR1 LNHDA, CDR2 SQIVND (reference sequence). CDR3: CASSIFEGRRNTEAFF.

The chain has TRBV5-1 and TRBJ2-7. The germline V gene has CDR1 SGHRS and CDR2 YFSETQ. The CDR3 consists of 15 residues. Here the CDR3 reads CASSLSGGTTYEQYF.

This chain connects TRBV9 to TRBJ2-5. Germline V gene lookup returns CDR1 SGDLS and CDR2 YYNGEE. The CDR3 totals 13 residues. The CDR3 is CASSVEGQETQYF.

The gene calls are TRBV7-2 and TRBJ2-5; TCRdb's D gene call, TRBD1, goes unchecked for lack of DNA. This CDR3 comprises 14 residues. Germline CDR1 and CDR2: SGHTA and FQGNSA. The CDR3 sequence: CASRGRDIQETQYF.

The chain couples TRBV29-1 to TRBJ2-5; TCRdb returns TRBD2, unconfirmable since there is no DNA. Germline-derived CDR1 and CDR2 are SQVTM and ANQGSEA. This CDR3 is built from 15 residues. This CDR3 is CSVGLPRAGGETQYF.

This rearrangement joins TRBV29-1 to TRBJ1-1; as DNA is missing, the TRBD1 call by TCRdb cannot be tested. The CDR3 has 13 amino acids. Germline V gene sequence: CDR1 SQVTM, CDR2 ANQGSEA. The CDR3 protein is CSVRQGMNTEAFF.

The chain carries TRBV7-9 and TRBJ2-5; TCRdb gives TRBD1 as the D gene, but with no DNA this cannot be confirmed. Germline assignment: CDR1 SEHNR and CDR2 FQNEAQ (reference sequence). There are 14 residues in the CDR3. The CDR3 here is CASSPGGGVETQYF.

The chain employs TRBV28 and TRBJ1-1. The CDR3 length is 15 residues. Germline V gives CDR1 MDHEN, CDR2 SYDVKM. The CDR3 is CASSLTGGGGTEAFF.

The gene calls are TRBV6-5 and TRBJ1-2; with no DNA, the TCRdb D assignment of TRBD1 cannot be verified. CDR1 and CDR2 from the germline V gene are MNHEY and SVGAGI. The CDR3 is made up of 13 amino acids. CDR3 sequence reads: CASSYLQGNGYTF.

The chain employs TRBV6-5 and TRBJ2-5; TCRdb proposes TRBD2, but this gene call is untestable without DNA. The CDR3 has 15 amino acids. Germline lookup yields CDR1 MNHEY and CDR2 SVGAGI. The CDR3 loop reads CASSYSGPYQETQYF.

V is TRBV27 and J is TRBJ2-7; TCRdb picks TRBD1, but there is no DNA to check that call. The CDR3 has 16 residues. Germline-derived CDR1 and CDR2 are MNHEY and SMNVEV (reference sequence). The CDR3 region is CASSALPGGLTYEQYF.

J is TRBJ2-1 and V is TRBV7-7. The CDR3 extends over 14 amino acids. Germline CDR1 reads SSHAT; CDR2 reads FNYEAQ (reference sequence). CDR3 residues: CASSLTPTGNEQFF. Using reference TRBV7-7 and TRBJ2-1 for the parts outside the CDR3, the full variable domain is GAGVSQSPRYKVTKRGQDVTLRCDPISSHATLYWYQQALGQGPEFLTYFNYEAQPDKSGLPSDRFSAERPEGSISTLTIQRTEQRDSAMYRCASSLTPTGNEQFFGPGTRLTVL.

The V gene is TRBV4-2, the J gene TRBJ2-3; the TCRdb call, TRBD1, lacks DNA for checking. CDR3 length: 16 amino acids. Germline-derived CDR1 and CDR2 are LGHNA and YNFKEQ. This chain's CDR3 is CASSQELLGRGGTQYF.

The rearrangement uses TRBV15 and TRBJ2-4. Germline V gene lookup returns CDR1 LNHNV and CDR2 YYDKDF (reference sequence). The CDR3 is 13 amino acids. The CDR3 sequence: CATSRKESVIQYF.

V usage is TRBV7-8 and J usage is TRBJ2-3; absent DNA, TCRdb's TRBD2 call cannot be checked. The CDR3 is 18 amino acids. From germline, CDR1 is SGHVS and CDR2 FQNEAQ. CDR3 residues: CASSLTGGPGGSPDTQYF.

The chain uses TRBV19 and TRBJ2-4; the D call from TCRdb, TRBD2, cannot be confirmed without DNA. The CDR3 has 16 residues. Germline CDR1 LNHDA, CDR2 SQIVND (reference sequence). The CDR3 loop is CASSYLGEGPKNIQYF.

J is TRBJ2-5 and V is TRBV4-1; the TCRdb D gene call, TRBD1, has no DNA to confirm it. Germline V CDR1 and CDR2: MGHRA, YSYEKL. This CDR3 region has 15 residues. CDR3 amino acids: CASSHVRGEAETQYF.

The V gene is TRBV27, the J gene TRBJ1-2; TCRdb outputs TRBD1, but without DNA this stays unchecked. The germline CDR1 and CDR2 sequences are MNHEY and SMNVEV (reference sequence). The CDR3 length is 14 residues. CDR3 residues: CASSETGTGYGYTF.

The V call is TRBV29-1, the J call TRBJ2-1; with no DNA, the TCRdb D assignment of TRBD1 cannot be verified. Per the germline V gene, CDR1 is SQVTM and CDR2 is ANQGSEA. The length of the CDR3 is 13 residues. The chain's CDR3 is CSVDGGLFNEQFF.

The chain employs TRBV6-2 or TRBV6-3 and TRBJ2-2. This CDR3 is built from 16 residues. Germline-derived CDR1 and CDR2 are MNHEY and SVGEGT. CDR3: CASSYSDERYTGELFF.

The rearrangement links TRBV5-1 to TRBJ1-1; TCRdb's assignment of TRBD1 cannot be checked, as there is no DNA. The CDR3 is made up of 15 amino acids. Germline lookup yields CDR1 SGHRS and CDR2 YFSETQ. CDR3 in amino acids: CASSLYRVANTEAFF.

This chain joins TRBV15 and TRBJ2-3; no DNA is available, so the TRBD2 call from TCRdb remains unchecked. This CDR3 contains 15 residues. Germline values: CDR1 LNHNV, CDR2 YYDKDF (reference sequence). The CDR3 region is CATSSRASGGDTQYF.